This TCR beta chain came from a study of blood T cell repertoires in COVID-19. Study-level information: From T cells, B-cell-depleted T cells, or PBMCs came the material, which was cDNA or gDNA.

Participant ages covered roughly 18 to 89 years across 20 to 30 US areas. Clones were sequenced by immunoSEQ multiplex PCR, and TCRdb holds only the in-frame ones, with some missing. The table records about 200,000 clones, roughly nine tenths of them present only once. The length of the CDR3 is 13 residues. Germline values: CDR1 SQVTM, CDR2 ANQGSEA. V lost 6 bases and J 4 bases, leaving 15 bases between the germline ends. Sequenced input: PBMCs or T cells enriched from blood (not recorded which). The clonotype comes from a young woman with acute COVID-19. The rearrangement joins TRBV29-1 to TRBJ1-1; weak D call: TRBD1 (5 bases). The CDR3 region is CSVPSRGGTEAFF. The CDR3 bases are TGCAGCGTCCCCTCTAGGGGAGGCACTGAAGCTTTCTTT.